A selection of T cell receptor beta chains follows, all from one sample in a study of T cells in Graves' hyperthyroidism and ophthalmopathy. Via MiXCR, TCRdb re-called the multiplex PCR reads, giving one row per CDR3 protein. The sample consists of hundreds of thousands of distinct CDR3 sequences, under 25% of them appearing once. Sequencing was performed on blood. All receptors derive from a man aged 30 to 45 with Graves' ophthalmopathy. Both conserved end residues are part of each CDR3. The D gene is left open where the match is weak. Size is omitted from some rows. Given values are once, few, many or a class for expanded clones.

TRBV7-9	many	NA	TRBJ2-1	14	TGTGCCAGCAGCACATCTCGCGCCTACAATGAGCAGTTCTTC	CASSTSRAYNEQFF
TRBV10-3	NA	NA	TRBJ1-5	12	TGTGCCATCAGTGCTCCCGGTCAGCCCCAGCATTTT	CAISAPGQPQHF
TRBV5-5	NA	NA	TRBJ2-7	14	TGTGCCAGCAGCTTGGACTGGGCTACCTACGAGCAGTACTTC	CASSLDWATYEQYF
TRBV14	NA	NA	TRBJ2-7	14	TGTGCCAGCAGCCGCTCCGGACTATTCTACGAGCAGTACTTC	CASSRSGLFYEQYF
TRBV28	NA	TRBD1	TRBJ1-5	16	TGTGCCAGCGGTTTCGGGCAGGGGGGAGGCAATCAGCCCCAGCATTTT	CASGFGQGGGNQPQHF
TRBV5-6	NA	NA	TRBJ2-1	17	TGTGCCAGCAGCCGGGCCCTAACAGGGGCCGGGGGGAATGAGCAGTTCTTC	CASSRALTGAGGNEQFF
TRBV5-1	few	NA	TRBJ2-2	14	TGCGCCAGCAGCTACGGGGGGAACACCGGGGAGCTGTTTTTT	CASSYGGNTGELFF
TRBV20-1	NA	NA	TRBJ1-5	13	TGCAGTGCTACTCTGGGGGGCAGTCAGCCCCAGCATTTT	CSATLGGSQPQHF
TRBV19	NA	TRBD1	TRBJ1-2	14	TGTGCCAGTAGTAGCACAGGGGGAGGCTATGGCTACACCTTC	CASSSTGGGYGYTF
TRBV20-1	NA	NA	TRBJ1-5	13	TGCAGTGCGAGTCCCAGGGGCCATCAGCCCCAGCATTTT	CSASPRGHQPQHF
TRBV27	NA	NA	TRBJ2-2	12	TGTGCCAGCACCTACAGGGCCGGGGAGCTGTTTTTT	CASTYRAGELFF
TRBV6-2/TRBV6-3	NA	TRBD2	TRBJ2-2	20	TGTGCCAGCAGTTACACCCGGGGTAGCGGGCCCCCCCTGAACACCGGGGAGCTGTTTTTT	CASSYTRGSGPPLNTGELFF
TRBV11-2	many	NA	TRBJ2-7	13	TGTGCCAGCAGCTTAGACCCCGGACAGGAGCAGTACTTC	CASSLDPGQEQYF
TRBV6-2/TRBV6-3	many	NA	TRBJ1-1	14	TGTGCCAGCAGTTATATGGGGTGGAACACTGAAGCTTTCTTT	CASSYMGWNTEAFF
TRBV5-6	few	NA	TRBJ1-5	17	TGTGCCAGCAGCCCGGAGGACGGAGGGTCCGGCAATCAGCCCCAGCATTTT	CASSPEDGGSGNQPQHF
TRBV20-1	NA	NA	TRBJ2-1	15	TGCAGTGCTCGAGGTGTGGCGGGGGCCCGCAATGAGCAGTTCTTC	CSARGVAGARNEQFF
TRBV4-3	NA	NA	TRBJ2-1	16	TGCGCCAGCAGCCAAGCCGCGGGAATCTCCTACAATGAGCAGTTCTTC	CASSQAAGISYNEQFF
TRBV2	many	NA	TRBJ2-2	15	TGTGCCAGCAAGGAATGGCACCGAAACACCGGGGAGCTGTTTTTT	CASKEWHRNTGELFF
TRBV27	NA	NA	TRBJ2-7	18	TGTGCCAGCAGCTACGGGGCCTCGGGGCTAAATTGGGAGTACGATCAGTACTTC	CASSYGASGLNWEYDQYF
TRBV6-1	many	TRBD2	TRBJ2-1	16	TGTGCCAGCAGTCAGGGACTAGCGGGAGCGTACAATGAGCAGTTCTTC	CASSQGLAGAYNEQFF
TRBV30	few	NA	TRBJ2-7	16	TGTGCCTGGAGCCTGACGAGTCAAGGAGGAGGCTACGAGCAGTACTTC	CAWSLTSQGGGYEQYF
TRBV20-1	few	NA	TRBJ2-7	18	TGCAGTGCTAGAGATTACCGGGACCAAAGGGCCCTTTCCTACGAGCAGTACTTC	CSARDYRDQRALSYEQYF
TRBV18	many	NA	TRBJ2-7	12	TGTGCCAGCTCAGTAACGGAGGACGAGCAGTACTTC	CASSVTEDEQYF
TRBV27	once	NA	TRBJ2-7	14	TGTGCCAGCGGCACCGGGGTGGACTTCTACGAGCAGTACTTC	CASGTGVDFYEQYF
TRBV7-3	many	TRBD2	TRBJ2-2	16	TGTGCCAGCGCGCCCATGGGGGGGAGCGGCACCGGGGAGCTGTTTTTT	CASAPMGGSGTGELFF
TRBV6-1	NA	NA	TRBJ1-1	13	TGTGCCAGCAGTTTCCGGGACGCCCGGAGGGCTTTCTTT	CASSFRDARRAFF
TRBV27	few	TRBD1	TRBJ1-2	16	TGTGCCAGCAGGACCGGGACAGGGGGCGCATTGGATGGCTACACCTTC	CASRTGTGGALDGYTF
TRBV29-1	NA	TRBD1	TRBJ2-7	13	TGCAGCGTTGAAGGGGACAGCTCCTACGAGCAGTACTTC	CSVEGDSSYEQYF
TRBV11-1	many	NA	TRBJ2-3	14	TGTGCCAGCAGCCGCGACTACTTCACAGATACGCAGTATTTT	CASSRDYFTDTQYF
TRBV28	few	NA	TRBJ1-5	19	TGTGCCAGCAGCTCGGTCCCCAAGACAGGATACCTTCTAGATCGGCCCCAGCATTTT	CASSSVPKTGYLLDRPQHF
TRBV5-5	many	TRBD1	TRBJ2-1	15	TGTGCCAGCAGCCCGGACAGGGGGTCGCACAATGAGCAGTTCTTC	CASSPDRGSHNEQFF
TRBV10-3	NA	TRBD2	TRBJ2-1	15	TGTGCCACCAGTGAGGTTCGGGGACTAGTGACTGAGCAGTTCTTC	CATSEVRGLVTEQFF
TRBV6-2/TRBV6-3	few	NA	TRBJ1-2	12	TGTGCCAGCAGAGTCGGGATGGGAGGCTACACCTTC	CASRVGMGGYTF
TRBV11-2	NA	TRBD2	TRBJ2-7	13	TGTGCCAGCAGCTCACCGGGACTAGCGATGGAGTACTTC	CASSSPGLAMEYF
TRBV14	once	TRBD2	TRBJ2-3	15	TGTGCCAGCAGCCCCGTGGTAGCGGGAGGGCCAGCTCAGTATTTT	CASSPVVAGGPAQYF
TRBV11-2	few	NA	TRBJ2-7	13	TGTGCCAGCTTAGGACCCCCCTTTTTCGAGCAGTACTTC	CASLGPPFFEQYF
TRBV20-1	few	TRBD2	TRBJ2-7	13	TGCAGTGCCGAGGGAGGGATTTCCTACGAGCAGTACTTC	CSAEGGISYEQYF
TRBV30	once	NA	TRBJ2-1	12	TGTGCCTACCGGGAGAACAACAATGAGCAGTTCTTC	CAYRENNNEQFF
TRBV7-9	NA	TRBD1	TRBJ1-5	12	TGTGCCAGCAGTCCACAGGGGCCGCCCCAGCATTTT	CASSPQGPPQHF
TRBV25-1	NA	TRBD2	TRBJ2-1	16	TGTGCCAGCAGTAACCCTGGGGGACTAGCGGCCAATGAGCAGTTCTTC	CASSNPGGLAANEQFF
TRBV6-1	NA	TRBD2	TRBJ2-7	17	TGTGCCAGCAGCCCCGGACTAGCCAGCTTAAGCTCCTACGAGCAGTACTTC	CASSPGLASLSSYEQYF
TRBV6-1	many	NA	TRBJ1-1	12	TGTGCCAGCGGGGGTTTGGACACTGAAGCTTTCTTT	CASGGLDTEAFF
TRBV20-1	few	TRBD2	TRBJ2-7	14	TGCAGTGCTACCACGACTAGCGGGACCTACGAGCAGTACTTC	CSATTTSGTYEQYF
TRBV7-8	NA	NA	TRBJ2-7	12	TGTGCCAGCAGCTCAATATCAATCGAGCAGTACTTC	CASSSISIEQYF
TRBV6-5	NA	NA	TRBJ2-2	18	TGTGCCAGCAGTTACTCGATTCAAACAAACTTATTGGCCGGGGAGCTGTTTTTT	CASSYSIQTNLLAGELFF
TRBV3-1	NA	TRBD2	TRBJ2-1	17	TGTGCCAGCAGCCCCCCTCCTCTTCTAGCGGGAGTACTCCTTCAGTTCTTC	CASSPPPLLAGVLLQFF
TRBV27	few	NA	TRBJ1-4	14	TGTGCCAGCAGTGTAATGGGAGGAAGTGAAAAACTGTTTTTT	CASSVMGGSEKLFF
TRBV6-2/TRBV6-3	once	TRBD1	TRBJ2-7	16	TGTGCCAGCAGAGGGGGGACAGGGGCGAGGACCTACGAGCAGTACTTC	CASRGGTGARTYEQYF
TRBV19	NA	NA	TRBJ2-6	15	TGTGCCAGTAGTATCCCCAGAGCTGGGGCCAACGTCCTGACTTTC	CASSIPRAGANVLTF